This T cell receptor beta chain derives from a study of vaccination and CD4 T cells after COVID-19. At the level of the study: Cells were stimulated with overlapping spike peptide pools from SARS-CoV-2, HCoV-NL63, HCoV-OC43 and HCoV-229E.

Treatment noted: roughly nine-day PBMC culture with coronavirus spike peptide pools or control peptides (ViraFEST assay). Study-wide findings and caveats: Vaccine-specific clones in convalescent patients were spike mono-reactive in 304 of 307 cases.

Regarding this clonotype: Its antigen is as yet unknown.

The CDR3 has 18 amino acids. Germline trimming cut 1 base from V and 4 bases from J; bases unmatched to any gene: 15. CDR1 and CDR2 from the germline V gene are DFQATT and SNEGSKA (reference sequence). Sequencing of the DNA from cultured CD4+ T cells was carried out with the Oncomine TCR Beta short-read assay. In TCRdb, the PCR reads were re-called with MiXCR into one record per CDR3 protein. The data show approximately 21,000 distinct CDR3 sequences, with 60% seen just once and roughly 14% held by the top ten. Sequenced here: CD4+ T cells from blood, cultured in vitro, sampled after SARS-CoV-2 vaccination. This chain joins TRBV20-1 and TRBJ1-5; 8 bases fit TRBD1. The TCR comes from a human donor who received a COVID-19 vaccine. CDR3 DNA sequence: TGCAGTGCTAGAGGAAGGTCTGGACAGGGACAAGAAAATCAGCCCCAGCATTTT. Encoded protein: CSARGRSGQGQENQPQHF.